The rows below give T cell receptor beta chains drawn from one sample of a study of cytomegalovirus exposure and HLA in healthy donors. Generated by immunoSEQ multiplex PCR, the TCRdb table keeps only in-frame clones and is missing some. This sample has around 150,000 clones, with almost 80% found just once. The sample was PBMCs. Source of these receptors: a male donor in good health and CMV-seronegative. Both conserved end residues are part of each CDR3. The D gene is left open where the match is weak. A clone size is listed for some rows: how often the clone was seen (once, few, many), or a class if it is expanded.

V: TRBV19; D: TRBD1; size: NA; J: TRBJ1-1; CDR3: CASGQGGTEAFF; DNA: TGTGCCAGCGGACAGGGAGGCACTGAAGCTTTCTTT
V: TRBV7-6; D: NA; size: NA; J: TRBJ2-7; CDR3: CASSLSGGYEQYF; DNA: TGTGCCAGCAGCTTATCCGGGGGCTACGAGCAGTACTTC
V: TRBV6-1; D: NA; size: NA; J: TRBJ1-2; CDR3: CATLKQGHGYTF; DNA: TGTGCCACCCTTAAGCAGGGGCATGGCTACACCTTC
V: TRBV13; D: NA; size: NA; J: TRBJ1-3; CDR3: CASSLYSGHGNTIYF; DNA: TGTGCCAGCAGCTTATATTCAGGGCACGGAAACACCATATATTTT
V: TRBV6-5; D: NA; size: NA; J: TRBJ2-6; CDR3: CASSYSGTGANVLTF; DNA: TGTGCCAGCAGTTACTCCGGGACTGGGGCCAACGTCCTGACTTTC
V: TRBV11-1; D: NA; size: NA; J: TRBJ2-5; CDR3: CASSPDWKETQYF; DNA: TGTGCCAGCAGCCCGGACTGGAAAGAGACCCAGTACTTC
V: TRBV7-9; D: TRBD1; size: few; J: TRBJ1-2; CDR3: CASSYGQDQLYGYTF; DNA: TGTGCCAGCAGCTACGGACAGGATCAACTCTATGGCTACACCTTC
V: TRBV7-8; D: NA; size: once; J: TRBJ1-1; CDR3: CASSLVGGNTEAFF; DNA: TGTGCCAGCAGCCTTGTGGGGGGGAACACTGAAGCTTTCTTT
V: TRBV7-5; D: NA; size: few; J: TRBJ2-2; CDR3: CASSLRVGGELFF; DNA: TGTGCCAGCAGCTTACGGGTCGGCGGGGAGCTGTTTTTT
V: TRBV2; D: TRBD2; size: NA; J: TRBJ2-1; CDR3: CASNPLAGTAKFF; DNA: TGTGCCAGCAATCCCCTAGCGGGAACAGCTAAGTTCTTC
V: TRBV29-1; D: NA; size: few; J: TRBJ1-4; CDR3: CSVSPGATNEKLFF; DNA: TGCAGCGTGTCCCCAGGGGCAACTAATGAAAAACTGTTTTTT
V: TRBV5-1; D: NA; size: NA; J: TRBJ2-7; CDR3: CASSSGLRSSYEQYF; DNA: TGCGCCAGCAGCTCGGGACTCCGGAGCTCCTACGAGCAGTACTTC
V: TRBV19; D: NA; size: few; J: TRBJ1-1; CDR3: CASRSIIGGRAGSNTEAFF; DNA: TGTGCCAGTAGAAGTATCATTGGGGGCAGGGCAGGATCGAACACTGAAGCTTTCTTT
V: TRBV6-6; D: NA; size: NA; J: TRBJ1-1; CDR3: CASSKEHMNTEAFF; DNA: TGTGCCAGCAGCAAAGAACACATGAACACTGAAGCTTTCTTT
V: TRBV14; D: NA; size: NA; J: TRBJ1-1; CDR3: CASSQGTEAFF; DNA: TGTGCCAGCAGCCAAGGGACAGAAGCTTTCTTT
V: TRBV11-3; D: TRBD1; size: NA; J: TRBJ2-2; CDR3: CASSFGTGGTGELFF; DNA: TGTGCCAGCAGCTTCGGGACAGGGGGGACCGGGGAGCTGTTTTTT
V: TRBV7-9; D: TRBD1; size: NA; J: TRBJ1-4; CDR3: CSSSNLLGQGDEKLFF; DNA: TGTTCCAGCAGCAACTTACTGGGACAGGGGGATGAAAAACTGTTTTTT
V: TRBV6-6; D: TRBD2; size: NA; J: TRBJ2-7; CDR3: CASSLSGSMYEQYF; DNA: TGTGCCAGCAGTTTAAGCGGGAGTATGTACGAGCAGTACTTC
V: TRBV7-3; D: TRBD2; size: NA; J: TRBJ2-3; CDR3: CASSSLGLAGDTDTQYF; DNA: TGTGCCAGCAGCAGCTTGGGACTAGCGGGGGATACAGATACGCAGTATTTT
V: TRBV27; D: TRBD1; size: NA; J: TRBJ2-7; CDR3: CASRPGQAHYEQYF; DNA: TGTGCCAGCAGACCGGGACAGGCGCACTACGAGCAGTACTTC
V: TRBV6-6; D: TRBD1; size: NA; J: TRBJ1-4; CDR3: CASSLRDRDEKLFF; DNA: TGTGCCAGCAGTCTCCGGGACAGGGATGAAAAACTGTTTTTT
V: TRBV4-2; D: NA; size: NA; J: TRBJ2-3; CDR3: CASSQGGMADTQYF; DNA: TGTGCCAGCAGCCAGGGGGGAATGGCAGATACGCAGTATTTT
V: TRBV11-3; D: TRBD2; size: NA; J: TRBJ2-3; CDR3: CASSTRLAGGPDTQYF; DNA: TGTGCCAGCAGCACAAGACTAGCGGGGGGCCCAGATACGCAGTATTTT
V: TRBV27; D: NA; size: NA; J: TRBJ2-1; CDR3: CASSLSRYNEQFF; DNA: TGTGCCAGCAGTTTAAGTCGGTACAATGAGCAGTTCTTC
V: TRBV7-9; D: TRBD2; size: NA; J: TRBJ2-1; CDR3: CASSPLGRTSGRRYNEQFF; DNA: TGTGCCAGCAGCCCCCTTGGGAGGACTAGCGGGAGAAGGTACAATGAGCAGTTCTTC
V: TRBV7-9; D: TRBD1; size: NA; J: TRBJ2-7; CDR3: CASSLGQGQHEQYF; DNA: TGTGCCAGCAGCTTAGGACAGGGGCAACACGAGCAGTACTTC
V: TRBV5-1; D: TRBD1; size: NA; J: TRBJ2-1; CDR3: CASSPPGQGKVYEQFF; DNA: TGCGCCAGCAGCCCACCAGGACAGGGGAAGGTCTATGAGCAGTTCTTC
V: TRBV29-1; D: NA; size: NA; J: TRBJ2-3; CDR3: CSVEVTGGTDTQYF; DNA: TGCAGCGTTGAAGTAACAGGCGGCACAGATACGCAGTATTTT
V: TRBV7-2; D: NA; size: NA; J: TRBJ2-2; CDR3: CASSLVTGARANTGELFF; DNA: TGTGCCAGCAGCTTAGTCACGGGAGCGCGTGCGAACACCGGGGAGCTGTTTTTT
V: TRBV5-6; D: NA; size: NA; J: TRBJ1-4; CDR3: CASSLYAGVNEKLFF; DNA: TGTGCCAGCAGCTTGTACGCAGGCGTAAATGAAAAACTGTTTTTT
V: TRBV11-3; D: NA; size: NA; J: TRBJ1-1; CDR3: CASRGQGTEAFF; DNA: TGTGCCAGCAGGGGGCAGGGCACTGAAGCTTTCTTT
V: TRBV11-3; D: NA; size: NA; J: TRBJ2-1; CDR3: CASSLDGLNNEQFF; DNA: TGTGCCAGCAGCTTAGACGGTCTGAACAATGAGCAGTTCTTC
V: TRBV2; D: TRBD1; size: NA; J: TRBJ1-2; CDR3: CASMQDRGGGNGYTF; DNA: TGTGCCAGCATGCAGGACAGGGGAGGTGGCAATGGCTACACCTTC
V: TRBV11-3; D: TRBD2; size: NA; J: TRBJ2-5; CDR3: CASSFSGYQETQYF; DNA: TGTGCCAGCAGCTTTAGCGGGTACCAAGAGACCCAGTACTTC
V: TRBV4-1; D: NA; size: NA; J: TRBJ2-7; CDR3: CASSHDGGGPTSYEQYF; DNA: TGCGCCAGCAGCCACGATGGGGGGGGGCCCACCTCCTACGAGCAGTACTTC
V: TRBV5-1; D: NA; size: NA; J: TRBJ1-6; CDR3: CASSQGFSYNSPLHF; DNA: TGCGCCAGCAGTCAGGGTTTCTCCTATAATTCACCCCTCCACTTT
V: TRBV27; D: NA; size: NA; J: TRBJ1-4; CDR3: CASGGVAEKLFF; DNA: TGTGCCAGCGGGGGGGTTGCGGAAAAACTGTTTTTT
V: TRBV23-1; D: TRBD2; size: NA; J: TRBJ2-5; CDR3: CASSPISSGRAQETQYF; DNA: TGCGCCAGCAGTCCGATCTCTAGCGGGAGGGCCCAAGAGACCCAGTACTTC
V: TRBV29-1; D: NA; size: NA; J: TRBJ2-1; CDR3: CSVPRVYNEQFF; DNA: TGCAGCGTCCCCCGGGTCTACAATGAGCAGTTCTTC
V: TRBV2; D: NA; size: once; J: TRBJ1-2; CDR3: CASTTYQGPYGYTF; DNA: TGTGCCAGCACAACCTACCAGGGGCCCTATGGCTACACCTTC
V: TRBV29-1; D: TRBD1; size: NA; J: TRBJ1-1; CDR3: CSVTGSGGWNTEAFF; DNA: TGCAGCGTTACAGGCTCAGGGGGCTGGAACACTGAAGCTTTCTTT
V: TRBV30; D: NA; size: NA; J: TRBJ1-2; CDR3: CAWSPQNYGYTF; DNA: TGTGCCTGGAGTCCACAGAACTATGGCTACACCTTC
V: TRBV6-1; D: NA; size: NA; J: TRBJ1-1; CDR3: CASSALGHLPGTEAFF; DNA: TGTGCCAGCAGTGCCTTGGGACACCTCCCTGGCACTGAAGCTTTCTTT
V: TRBV6-5; D: NA; size: NA; J: TRBJ1-4; CDR3: CASSYGIAGTNEKLFF; DNA: TGTGCCAGCAGTTATGGGATCGCGGGAACTAATGAAAAACTGTTTTTT
V: TRBV7-3; D: NA; size: NA; J: TRBJ1-1; CDR3: CASSFLGGEAFF; DNA: TGTGCCAGCAGCTTTCTAGGGGGAGAAGCTTTCTTT
V: TRBV30; D: NA; size: NA; J: TRBJ2-5; CDR3: CAWSLGGGIQETQYF; DNA: TGTGCCTGGAGTTTGGGGGGGGGCATCCAAGAGACCCAGTACTTC
V: TRBV7-2; D: NA; size: NA; J: TRBJ1-1; CDR3: CASSLVGARNTEAFF; DNA: TGTGCCAGCAGCTTAGTGGGGGCCCGGAACACTGAAGCTTTCTTT
V: TRBV10-3; D: TRBD1; size: NA; J: TRBJ2-7; CDR3: CAISDGLRDRGSYEQYF; DNA: TGTGCCATCAGTGATGGGCTACGGGACAGGGGGTCCTACGAGCAGTACTTC
V: TRBV6-6; D: NA; size: few; J: TRBJ1-3; CDR3: CASSYSSGNTIYF; DNA: TGTGCCAGCAGTTACTCGTCAGGAAACACCATATATTTT
V: TRBV9; D: NA; size: NA; J: TRBJ2-7; CDR3: CASSRRPTGRYEQYF; DNA: TGTGCCAGCAGCCGACGACCGACCGGCAGGTACGAGCAGTACTTC
V: TRBV7-3; D: TRBD2; size: NA; J: TRBJ2-1; CDR3: CASSSTGLAGVNEQFF; DNA: TGTGCCAGCAGCTCGACCGGACTAGCGGGAGTTAATGAGCAGTTCTTC
V: TRBV19; D: NA; size: once; J: TRBJ1-5; CDR3: CASRPRVLGNQPQHF; DNA: TGTGCCAGTAGACCCCGAGTTTTGGGCAATCAGCCCCAGCATTTT
V: TRBV4-1; D: NA; size: few; J: TRBJ1-1; CDR3: CASSQDPGDTEAFF; DNA: TGCGCCAGCAGCCAAGATCCGGGGGACACTGAAGCTTTCTTT
V: TRBV7-2; D: TRBD2; size: few; J: TRBJ2-7; CDR3: CASSMGLAGNSYEQYF; DNA: TGTGCCAGCAGCATGGGACTAGCGGGGAACTCCTACGAGCAGTACTTC
V: TRBV19; D: NA; size: NA; J: TRBJ1-5; CDR3: CASSIVGGGHQPQHF; DNA: TGTGCCAGTAGTATAGTTGGGGGCGGTCATCAGCCCCAGCATTTT